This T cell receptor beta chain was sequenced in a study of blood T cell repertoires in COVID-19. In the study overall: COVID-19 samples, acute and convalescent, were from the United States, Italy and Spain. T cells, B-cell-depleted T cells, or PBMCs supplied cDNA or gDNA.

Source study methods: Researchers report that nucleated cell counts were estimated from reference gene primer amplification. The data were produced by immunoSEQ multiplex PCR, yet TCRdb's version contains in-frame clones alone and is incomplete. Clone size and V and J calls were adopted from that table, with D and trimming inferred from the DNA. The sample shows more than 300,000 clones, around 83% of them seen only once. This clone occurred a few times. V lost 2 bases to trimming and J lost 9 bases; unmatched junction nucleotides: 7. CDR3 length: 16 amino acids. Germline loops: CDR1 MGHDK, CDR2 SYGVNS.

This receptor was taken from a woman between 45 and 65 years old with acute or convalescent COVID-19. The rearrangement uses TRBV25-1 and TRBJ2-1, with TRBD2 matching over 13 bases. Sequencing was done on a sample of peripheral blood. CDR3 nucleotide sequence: TGTGCCAGCAGTGAACTTGGGACTAGCGGGGTAGGTGAGCAGTTCTTC. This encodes CASSELGTSGVGEQFF. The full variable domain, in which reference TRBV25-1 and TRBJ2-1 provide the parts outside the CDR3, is EADIYQTPRYLVIGTGKKITLECSQTMGHDKMYWYQQDPGMELHLIHYSYGVNSTEKGDLSSESTVSRIRTEHFPLTLESARPSHTSQYLCASSELGTSGVGEQFFGPGTRLTVL.